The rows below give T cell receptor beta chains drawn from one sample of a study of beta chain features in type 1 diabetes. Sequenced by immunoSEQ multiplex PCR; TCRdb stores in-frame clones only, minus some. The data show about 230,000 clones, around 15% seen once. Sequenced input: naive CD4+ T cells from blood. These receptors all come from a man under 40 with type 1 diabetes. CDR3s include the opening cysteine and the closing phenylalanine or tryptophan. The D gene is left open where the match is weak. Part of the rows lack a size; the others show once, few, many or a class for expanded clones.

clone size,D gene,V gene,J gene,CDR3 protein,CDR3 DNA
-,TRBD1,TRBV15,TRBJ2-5,CATSRERQGRRETQYF,TGTGCCACCAGCAGAGAAAGACAGGGTCGACGGGAGACCCAGTACTTC
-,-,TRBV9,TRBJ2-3,CASTLGSTDTQYF,TGTGCCAGCACCCTCGGAAGCACAGATACGCAGTATTTT
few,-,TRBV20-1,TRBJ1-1,CSARQGFEAFF,TGCAGTGCTAGACAGGGGTTTGAAGCTTTCTTT
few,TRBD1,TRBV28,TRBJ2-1,CASSSGQGTLNEQFF,TGTGCCAGCAGTTCGGGACAGGGGACCCTCAATGAGCAGTTCTTC
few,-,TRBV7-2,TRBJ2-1,CASSLGGTGNNEQFF,TGTGCCAGCAGCTTAGGGGGCACAGGGAACAATGAGCAGTTCTTC
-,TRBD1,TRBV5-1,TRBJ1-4,CASSSLPDRGGEKLFF,TGCGCCAGCAGCTCCCTCCCTGACAGGGGTGGAGAAAAACTGTTTTTT
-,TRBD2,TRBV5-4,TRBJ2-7,CASSLAGTSGSSYEQYF,TGTGCCAGCAGCTTAGCCGGGACTAGCGGTAGCTCCTACGAGCAGTACTTC
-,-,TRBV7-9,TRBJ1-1,CASSLAGGNTEAFF,TGTGCCAGCAGCTTAGCTGGCGGGAACACTGAAGCTTTCTTT
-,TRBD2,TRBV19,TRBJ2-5,CASSIPSGSKAQYF,TGTGCCAGTAGTATACCTAGCGGGAGCAAGGCCCAGTACTTC
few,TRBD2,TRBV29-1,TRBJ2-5,CSAADLAGALETQYF,TGCAGCGCCGCTGACCTAGCGGGAGCTTTAGAGACCCAGTACTTC
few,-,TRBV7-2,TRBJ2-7,CASSLAVKDEQYF,TGTGCCAGCAGCTTAGCGGTGAAGGACGAGCAGTACTTC
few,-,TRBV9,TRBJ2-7,CASSRGGSSYEQYF,TGTGCCAGCAGCCGGGGAGGCTCCTCCTACGAGCAGTACTTC
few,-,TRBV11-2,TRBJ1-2,CASSLVDRSYGYTF,TGTGCCAGCAGCTTAGTGGACAGATCCTATGGCTACACCTTC
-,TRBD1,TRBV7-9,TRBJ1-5,CASSPGQIADQPQHF,TGTGCCAGCAGCCCGGGACAGATTGCAGACCAGCCCCAGCATTTT
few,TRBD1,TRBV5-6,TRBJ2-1,CASSIVDRNNEQFF,TGTGCCAGCAGCATCGTGGACAGGAACAATGAGCAGTTCTTC
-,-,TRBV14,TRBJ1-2,CASSQVATGWNFYGYTF,TGTGCCAGCAGCCAAGTAGCCACAGGCTGGAATTTCTATGGCTACACCTTC
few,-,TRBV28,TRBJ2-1,CASSLRLARQFF,TGTGCCAGCAGTTTGCGGCTAGCTCGGCAGTTCTTC
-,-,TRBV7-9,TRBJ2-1,CASSPSGTHNEQFF,TGTGCCAGCAGCCCGTCCGGGACTCACAATGAGCAGTTCTTC
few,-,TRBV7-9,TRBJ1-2,CASSWSEQYGYTF,TGTGCCAGCAGCTGGAGCGAGCAATATGGCTACACCTTC
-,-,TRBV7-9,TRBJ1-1,CASSLSQAEAFF,TGTGCCAGCAGTCTTTCTCAGGCTGAAGCTTTCTTT
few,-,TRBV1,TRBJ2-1,CTSSQDLGLAVTYNEQFF,TGCACCAGCAGCCAAGATCTTGGACTAGCGGTAACCTACAATGAGCAGTTCTTC
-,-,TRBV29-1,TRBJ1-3,CSVKDSGNTIYF,TGCAGCGTTAAGGACTCTGGAAACACCATATATTTT
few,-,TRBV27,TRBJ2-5,CASSLSVGAETQYF,TGTGCCAGCAGTTTATCGGTAGGGGCAGAGACCCAGTACTTC
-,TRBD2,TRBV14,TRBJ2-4,CASSPTPGLAGLAKNIQYF,TGTGCCAGCAGCCCGACTCCGGGACTAGCGGGCCTAGCCAAAAACATTCAGTACTTC
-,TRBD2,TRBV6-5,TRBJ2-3,CASSYRLAGQTQYF,TGTGCCAGCAGTTACCGACTAGCGGGACAAACGCAGTATTTT
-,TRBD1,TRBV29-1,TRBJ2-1,CSARGQGAYNEQFF,TGCAGCGCTAGGGGACAGGGGGCCTACAATGAGCAGTTCTTC
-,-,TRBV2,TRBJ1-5,CASAGGNQPQHF,TGTGCCAGCGCAGGGGGCAATCAGCCCCAGCATTTT
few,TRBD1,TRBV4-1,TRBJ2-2,CASSQDDRGNTGELFF,TGCGCCAGCAGCCAAGATGACAGGGGGAACACCGGGGAGCTGTTTTTT
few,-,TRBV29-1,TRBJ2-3,CSVLSGAQDTQYF,TGCAGCGTTCTTTCCGGGGCACAAGATACGCAGTATTTT
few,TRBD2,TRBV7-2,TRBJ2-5,CASSRRAGEETQYF,TGTGCCAGCAGCCGAAGGGCGGGAGAAGAGACCCAGTACTTC
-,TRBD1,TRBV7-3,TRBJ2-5,CASSFDRGQETQYF,TGTGCCAGCAGCTTTGACAGGGGGCAAGAGACCCAGTACTTC
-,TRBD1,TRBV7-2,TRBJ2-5,CASSQRGGVETQYF,TGTGCCAGCAGCCAAAGAGGGGGCGTTGAGACCCAGTACTTC
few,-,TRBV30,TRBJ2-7,CAWSRQWGSGEQYF,TGTGCCTGGAGTAGGCAGTGGGGGTCGGGCGAGCAGTACTTC
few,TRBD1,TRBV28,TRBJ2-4,CASSDRGNIQYF,TGTGCCAGCAGCGACAGGGGAAACATTCAGTACTTC
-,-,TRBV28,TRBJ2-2,CASRTGNTGELFF,TGTGCCAGCAGGACAGGGAACACCGGGGAGCTGTTTTTT
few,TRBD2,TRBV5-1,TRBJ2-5,CASSLRLAEETQYF,TGCGCCAGCAGCCTGCGACTAGCGGAAGAGACCCAGTACTTC
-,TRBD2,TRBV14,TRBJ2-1,CASSQVAGVGHEQFF,TGTGCCAGCAGCCAGGTAGCGGGAGTTGGCCATGAGCAGTTCTTC
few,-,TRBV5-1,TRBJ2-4,CASSLVDGRAKNIQYF,TGCGCCAGCAGCTTGGTAGACGGGAGAGCCAAAAACATTCAGTACTTC
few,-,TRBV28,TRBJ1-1,CASSAPGRLNTEAFF,TGTGCCAGCAGTGCCCCGGGACGGTTGAACACTGAAGCTTTCTTT
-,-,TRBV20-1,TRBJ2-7,CSASHTYEQYF,TGCAGTGCGTCGCATACCTACGAGCAGTACTTC
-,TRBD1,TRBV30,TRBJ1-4,CAWKRQGVNEKLFF,TGTGCCTGGAAAAGACAGGGTGTTAATGAAAAACTGTTTTTT
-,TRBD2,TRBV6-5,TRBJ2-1,CASTRLAAYNEQFF,TGTGCCAGCACCCGACTAGCGGCCTACAATGAGCAGTTCTTC
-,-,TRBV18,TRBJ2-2,CASSPRTGELFF,TGTGCCAGCTCACCACGGACCGGGGAGCTGTTTTTT
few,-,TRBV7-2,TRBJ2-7,CASSLGLASSYEQYF,TGTGCCAGCAGCTTAGGCCTAGCTTCGTCCTACGAGCAGTACTTC
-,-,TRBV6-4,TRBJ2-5,CASSESTGQETQYF,TGTGCCAGCAGTGAATCGACAGGTCAGGAGACCCAGTACTTC
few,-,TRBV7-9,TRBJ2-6,CASLKGSGANVLTF,TGTGCCAGCCTCAAGGGCTCTGGGGCCAACGTCCTGACTTTC
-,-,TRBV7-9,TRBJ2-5,CASSREETQYF,TGTGCCAGCAGTCGCGAAGAGACCCAGTACTTC
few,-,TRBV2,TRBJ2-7,CASSARDTQSEQYF,TGTGCCAGCAGTGCGAGGGACACCCAGAGCGAGCAGTACTTC
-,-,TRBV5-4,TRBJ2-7,CASTPVGLQGSYEQYF,TGTGCCAGCACCCCAGTGGGTTTACAGGGTTCGTACGAGCAGTACTTC
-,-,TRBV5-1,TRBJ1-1,CASSQQGWDTEAFF,TGCGCCAGCAGCCAACAGGGTTGGGACACTGAAGCTTTCTTT
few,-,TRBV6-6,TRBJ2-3,CASRLGQGSDTQYF,TGTGCCAGCCGCCTCGGGCAGGGTTCAGATACGCAGTATTTT
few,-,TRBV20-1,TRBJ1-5,CSAVGNQPQHF,TGCAGTGCGGTTGGGAATCAGCCCCAGCATTTT
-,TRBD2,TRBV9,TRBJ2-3,CASSVSGTPPDTQYF,TGTGCCAGCAGCGTTAGCGGGACCCCCCCAGATACGCAGTATTTT
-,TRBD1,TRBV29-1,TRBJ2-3,CSVLSRGQGYTDTQYF,TGCAGCGTTCTATCACGCGGACAGGGTTACACAGATACGCAGTATTTT
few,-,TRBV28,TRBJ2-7,CASRKQGVSYEQYF,TGTGCCAGCAGGAAACAGGGTGTTTCCTACGAGCAGTACTTC
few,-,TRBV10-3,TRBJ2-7,CAVVRGAGSDEQYF,TGTGCCGTAGTACGGGGGGCAGGTTCGGACGAGCAGTACTTC
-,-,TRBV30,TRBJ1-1,CAWSVLRTAPGAAEAFF,TGTGCCTGGAGTGTACTGAGGACAGCTCCCGGGGCAGCGGAAGCTTTCTTT
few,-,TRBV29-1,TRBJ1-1,CSVASGVGTEAFF,TGCAGCGTTGCCTCCGGGGTTGGAACTGAAGCTTTCTTT
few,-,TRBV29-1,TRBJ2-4,CSVGGGIEGGTDIQYF,TGCAGCGTTGGAGGGGGTATCGAGGGCGGGACAGACATTCAGTACTTC